This T cell receptor (beta chain) was documented in a study of shared clonotypes between healthy human individuals. Investigators spread the genomic DNA of each subset evenly over several immunoSEQ plates. Clones were read by immunoSEQ multiplex PCR, and TCRdb kept only the in-frame ones, dropping some. The sample has about 2,500,000 clones, more than 80% seen once. General study results and limits: Relative to clonotypes present in all four donors, those not shared had lower generation probabilities.

CDR3 size: 18 residues. The germline V and J ends were trimmed by 1 base and 4 bases, with 17 bases remaining between them. In germline, CDR1 is SGHAT, CDR2 FQNNGV. The study enrolled healthy HIV-negative adults without recent acute infections or vaccinations as donors. Division of CD4+ cells produced a CD45RA+ naive subset and a CD45RA-negative memory subset. Remarks on this clone: Its antigen remains unidentified.

The chain is built from TRBV11-2 and TRBJ2-6; a weak D match, TRBD1 (5 bases). The clonotype originates from a man younger than 35 in good health. Sequencing was performed on naive CD4+ T cells sorted from blood. Subset meaning: CD45RA+ positively selected. The CDR3 loop is CASSLGPSGQPGANVLTF. CDR3 sequence (DNA): TGTGCCAGCAGCTTAGGCCCTTCAGGGCAGCCCGGGGCCAACGTCCTGACTTTC.